The following is a T cell receptor beta chain sequence with its context. Its antigen is still unknown. The data belong to a study of OX40 agonist ivuxolimab in advanced cancers. Overall study context: Antecedent anti-PD-1, anti-PD-L1 or anti-CTLA-4 therapy was permissible, with 40% having received some.

Findings of the study overall: Some of the lowest clonal expansion was seen in partial responders at 0.1-3.0 mg/kg. There were, on average, more expanded clones in CD8+ T cells than in CD4+.

Germline CDR1 is SGDLS and CDR2 is YYNGEE. V was trimmed by 4 bases and J by 5 bases, leaving 13 bases between them. This CDR3 contains 13 residues. Only in-frame clones appear in the TCRdb table, and some are missing; sequencing was by immunoSEQ multiplex PCR. The profile shows 45,000 or so clones, around 84% of them singletons. The rearrangement links TRBV9 to TRBJ2-7, with D perhaps matching TRBD2 (6 bases). The material sequenced was CD4+ or CD8+ T cells sorted from blood, taken in a trial of the OX40 agonist ivuxolimab. This clonotype originated in an adult with an advanced solid tumor such as melanoma, head and neck, liver or kidney cancer. The CDR3 coding sequence is TGTGCCAGCAGCCCACGGACTACCCACGAGCAGTACTTC. Protein sequence: CASSPRTTHEQYF.